This T cell receptor beta chain was sequenced during a study of T-cell memory formation after mild COVID-19. Trimming removed 0 bases at V and 9 bases at J, with 16 bases between. Germline V CDR1 and CDR2: SGHTA, FQGNSA. CDR3 length: 15 residues. Findings and caveats of the study: From day 15 to 85, contracting clones were balanced between CD4 and CD8, whereas later expanders leaned toward CD4+.

TCR alpha and TCR beta cDNA libraries carrying sample barcodes and UMIs were produced by 5'RACE using constant-segment primers. TCRdb used MiXCR to reprocess the 5' RACE reads, holding one entry per CDR3 protein. This sample has about 350,000 distinct CDR3 sequences; around 15% occur once, and the top ten carry over 20%. This clonotype was picked up a small number of times. The antigen is undetermined. The sequence came from a man younger than 35 who had mild COVID-19 (a few samples of this study predate the infection). Cell type and time point are not known. The specimen was PBMCs or a T cell subset sorted from them (not recorded which). This sequence joins TRBV7-2 and TRBJ2-3; weak D call: TRBD2 (6 bases). DNA of the CDR3: TGTGCCAGCAGCTTAGCCGGCAGGGAGGCGCGGACGCAGTATTTT. Its translation: CASSLAGREARTQYF.